The present TCR beta chain was sequenced within a study of persistence of HIV-infected CD4 T cells. An overlapping HIV-1 Gag peptide pool stimulated these cells at 1 ug/peptide/mL. CD40L/CD69 double-negative CD45RO-high memory CD4+ T cells were collected. Stimulated PBMCs had first been depleted of CD8+ T cells. The germline V and J ends were trimmed by 0 bases and 2 bases, with 8 bases remaining between them. The CDR3 length is 15 residues. The germline gives CDR1 LGHDT, CDR2 YNNKEL (reference sequence). This clone is judged medium-sized (0.01 to 0.1%). Its target is not known. The immunoSEQ assay was version 4, run in survey mode. Generated by immunoSEQ multiplex PCR, the TCRdb table keeps only in-frame clones and is missing some. Among tens of thousands of clones listed, 65% to 90% were seen once.

The source of this sequence is an adult woman with HIV who was CMV-seropositive. The sequencing used CD4+ T cells sorted from PBMCs after roughly 18-hour stimulation, collected from a patient who received antiretroviral therapy. The rearrangement links TRBV3-1 (or the pseudogene TRBV3-2) to TRBJ2-1, with D uncertain. The CDR3 coding sequence is TGTGCCAGCAGCCAAGAAGGGTTCCCCTACAATGAGCAGTTCTTC. Protein: CASSQEGFPYNEQFF.